The clone carrying this T cell receptor (beta chain) occurred a few times. This sample stems from a study of molecular identifiers for immune sequencing clone quantification. MiXCR was run by TCRdb on the PCR reads, yielding one entry per CDR3 protein. The data hold hundreds of thousands of distinct CDR3 sequences, with about 25% observed a single time. V was pared by 4 bases and J by 1 base, with 13 bases between. CDR3 length: 16 amino acids. Per germline, CDR1 MGHDK and CDR2 SYGVNS. The V gene is TRBV25-1, the J gene TRBJ2-2; maybe TRBD1 (6 bases). Sequenced sample: naive CD8+ T cells from blood, with Jurkat cell RNA spiked in. The subset was: FACS-sorted CD8+CD4-CCR7+CD45RA+ naive T cells. This receptor was taken from a human donor in good health. Some libraries in this study had Jurkat cell RNA spiked in. CDR3 loop: CASSGPRGQNTGELFF. The CDR3 DNA sequence: TGTGCCAGCAGTGGCCCCCGGGGACAGAACACCGGGGAGCTGTTTTTT.